This TCR beta chain was sequenced in a study of technical replicates of blood from a few donors. Here immunoSEQ multiplex PCR was the method, and the copy in TCRdb shows in-frame clones only, minus some. The sample consists of 65,000 to 75,000 clones, around 85% of them appearing once. This clone was picked up one time. CDR1 and CDR2 (germline): MGHDK, SYGVNS. The CDR3 is 15 residues long. Trimming cost V 0 bases and J 6 bases, with 9 bases left between them. The TCR sequence derives from a human donor in good health. Some clones in this sample may be carry-over from other donors' samples. What was sequenced was PBMCs. This sequence joins TRBV25-1 and TRBJ1-6; D unresolved. The CDR3 loop reads CASSEYLGSNSPLHF. In DNA, the CDR3 is TGTGCCAGCAGTGAATATCTTGGGAGTAATTCACCCCTCCACTTT. Based on the CDR3 plus reference TRBV25-1 and TRBJ1-6, the full variable domain is EADIYQTPRYLVIGTGKKITLECSQTMGHDKMYWYQQDPGMELHLIHYSYGVNSTEKGDLSSESTVSRIRTEHFPLTLESARPSHTSQYLCASSEYLGSNSPLHFGNGTRLTVT.